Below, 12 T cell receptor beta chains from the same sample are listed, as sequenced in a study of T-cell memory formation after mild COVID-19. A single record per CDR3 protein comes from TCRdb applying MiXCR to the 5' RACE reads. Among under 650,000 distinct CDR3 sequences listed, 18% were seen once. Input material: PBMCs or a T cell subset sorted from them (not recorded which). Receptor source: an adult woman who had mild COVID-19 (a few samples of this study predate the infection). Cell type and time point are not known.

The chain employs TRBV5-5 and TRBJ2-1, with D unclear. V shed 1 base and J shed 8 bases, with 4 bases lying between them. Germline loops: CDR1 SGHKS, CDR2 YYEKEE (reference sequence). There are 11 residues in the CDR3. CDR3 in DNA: TGTGCCAGCAGCTTGAATCATGAGCAGTTCTTC. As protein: CASSLNHEQFF.

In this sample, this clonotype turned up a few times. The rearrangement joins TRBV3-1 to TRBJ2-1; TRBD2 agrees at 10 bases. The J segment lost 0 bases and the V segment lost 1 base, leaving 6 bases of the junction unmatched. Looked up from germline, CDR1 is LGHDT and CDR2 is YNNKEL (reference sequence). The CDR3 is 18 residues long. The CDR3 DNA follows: TGTGCCAGCAGCCAAGGTGGGACTAGCGTTAGCTCCTACAATGAGCAGTTCTTC. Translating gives CASSQGGTSVSSYNEQFF.

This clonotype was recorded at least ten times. This CDR3 reads CSALPPGNWYEQYF. CDR3 nucleotides: TGCAGTGCTCTCCCCCCCGGGAATTGGTACGAGCAGTACTTC. V is TRBV20-1 and J is TRBJ2-7, with a weak D call TRBD2 (5 bases). Germline-derived CDR1 and CDR2 are DFQATT and SNEGSKA (reference sequence). This CDR3 contains 14 residues. Between the trimmed V and J ends, which lost 5 bases and 4 bases, there was a span of 18 bases.

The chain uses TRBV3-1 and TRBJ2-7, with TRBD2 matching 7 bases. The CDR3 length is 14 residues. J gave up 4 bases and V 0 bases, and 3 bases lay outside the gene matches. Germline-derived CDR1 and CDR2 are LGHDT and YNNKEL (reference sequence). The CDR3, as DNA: TGTGCCAGCAGCCAAGAGGCCGGGGGGTACGAGCAGTACTTC. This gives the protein CASSQEAGGYEQYF.

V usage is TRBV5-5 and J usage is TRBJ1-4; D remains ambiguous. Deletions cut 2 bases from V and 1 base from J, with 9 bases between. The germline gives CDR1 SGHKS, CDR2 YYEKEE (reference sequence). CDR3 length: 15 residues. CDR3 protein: CASSLQGRTNEKLFF. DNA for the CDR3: TGTGCCAGCAGCTTACAAGGGCGAACTAATGAAAAACTGTTTTTT.

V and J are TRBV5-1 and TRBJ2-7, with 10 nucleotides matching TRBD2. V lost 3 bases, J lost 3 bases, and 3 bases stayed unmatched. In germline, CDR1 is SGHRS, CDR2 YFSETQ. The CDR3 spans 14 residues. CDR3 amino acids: CASSSSGGNYEQYF. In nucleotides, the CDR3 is TGCGCCAGCAGCTCTAGCGGGGGCAACTACGAGCAGTACTTC.

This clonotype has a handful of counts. CDR3 region: CASSQDPGNSYNEQFF. The CDR3 coding sequence is TGCGCCAGCAGCCAAGATCCCGGGAACTCCTACAATGAGCAGTTCTTC. This chain joins TRBV4-3 and TRBJ2-1; a weak D match, TRBD2 (5 bases). The CDR3 length is 16 residues. CDR1 and CDR2 from the germline V gene are LGHNA and YSLEER. Trimming removed 0 bases from V and 0 bases from J, with 9 bases in between.

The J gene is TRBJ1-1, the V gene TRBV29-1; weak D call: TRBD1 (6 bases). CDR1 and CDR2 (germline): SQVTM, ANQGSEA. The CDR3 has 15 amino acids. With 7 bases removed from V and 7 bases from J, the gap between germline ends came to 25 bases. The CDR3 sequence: CSARSLTAGEGEAFF. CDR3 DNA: TGCAGCGCTCGTTCTTTGACCGCAGGGGAAGGTGAAGCTTTCTTT.

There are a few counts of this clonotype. The CDR3 DNA reads as TGTGCCAGCAGCTTCGTATTCCAAGGACAGGCGAACACCGGGGAGCTGTTTTTT. Amino acids: CASSFVFQGQANTGELFF. The V gene is TRBV5-5, the J gene TRBJ2-2, with 7 bases matching TRBD1. The CDR3 extends over 18 amino acids. The trim removed 2 bases at V and 0 bases at J, leaving 10 bases unmatched. Per germline, CDR1 SGHKS and CDR2 YYEKEE (reference sequence).

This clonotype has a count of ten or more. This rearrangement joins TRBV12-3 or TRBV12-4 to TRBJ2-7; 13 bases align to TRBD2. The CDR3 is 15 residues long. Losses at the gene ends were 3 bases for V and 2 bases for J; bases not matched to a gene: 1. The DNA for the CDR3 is TGTGCCAGCAGTTTGGGACTAGCGGGGACCTACGAGCAGTACTTC. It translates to CASSLGLAGTYEQYF.

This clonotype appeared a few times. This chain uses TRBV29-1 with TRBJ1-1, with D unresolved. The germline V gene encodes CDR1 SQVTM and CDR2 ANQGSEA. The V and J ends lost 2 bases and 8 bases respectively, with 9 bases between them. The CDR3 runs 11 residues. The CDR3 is CSVELAGEAFF. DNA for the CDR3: TGCAGCGTTGAATTGGCAGGCGAAGCTTTCTTT. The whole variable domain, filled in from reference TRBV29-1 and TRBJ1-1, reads SAVISQKPSRDICQRGTSLTIQCQVDSQVTMMFWYRQQPGQSLTLIATANQGSEATYESGFVIDKFPISRPNLTFSTLTVSNMSPEDSSIYLCSVELAGEAFFGQGTRLTVV.

This chain's CDR3 is CASSLSGLSSYNEQFF. DNA of the CDR3: TGTGCCAGCAGCTTGTCGGGTCTAAGCTCCTACAATGAGCAGTTCTTC. This rearrangement joins TRBV7-9 to TRBJ2-1; no firm D call. The CDR3 extends over 16 amino acids. V was trimmed by 3 bases and J by 0 bases, leaving 12 bases between them. The germline V gene has CDR1 SEHNR and CDR2 FQNEAQ (reference sequence).